This T cell receptor (beta chain) appears in the sequencing data of a study of T cell responses to AZD1222 COVID-19 vaccine. Looking at the study overall: Second-dose recipients at about 4 or about 12 weeks were treated as one pooled group. Study-wide results and caveats: Clonal diversity was possibly underestimated, and the donors were mostly white British, with more females. Targets within unmutated variant regions were reportedly found for nearly half of spike-specific TCRs. Samples come after the peak T cell response, not at day 14.

For this clone: Its antigen is not known.

This CDR3 is 15 amino acids long. Germline CDR1 and CDR2: MNHEY and SVGAGI. The V and J ends lost 4 bases and 10 bases, in that order; junction bases with no gene match: 9. Method: immunoSEQ multiplex PCR; TCRdb's copy keeps in-frame clones and lacks some. The repertoire has around 100,000 clones, 84% of them found once; the top ten carry around 9.9%. This receptor was obtained from an adult in good health. Sequenced material: peripheral blood, taken on day 0 of AZD1222 vaccination. This chain joins TRBV6-5 and TRBJ1-6; 8 bases agree with TRBD1. Written as DNA, the CDR3 is TGTGCCAGCAGTTTCGGACAGGGTCCGGGATCACCCCTCCACTTT. Its protein product is CASSFGQGPGSPLHF.